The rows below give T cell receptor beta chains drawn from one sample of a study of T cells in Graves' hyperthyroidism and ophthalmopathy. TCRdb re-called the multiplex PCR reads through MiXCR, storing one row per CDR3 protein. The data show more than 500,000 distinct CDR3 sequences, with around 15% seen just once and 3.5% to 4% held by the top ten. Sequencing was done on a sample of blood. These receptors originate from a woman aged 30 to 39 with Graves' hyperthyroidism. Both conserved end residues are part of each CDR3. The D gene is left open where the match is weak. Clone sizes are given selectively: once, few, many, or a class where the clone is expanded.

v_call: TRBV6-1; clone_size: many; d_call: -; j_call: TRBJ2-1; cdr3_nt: TGTGCCAGCAGATCCCCTAACTACAATGAGCAGTTCTTC; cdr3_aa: CASRSPNYNEQFF
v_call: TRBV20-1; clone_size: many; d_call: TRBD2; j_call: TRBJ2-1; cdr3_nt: TGCAGACTAGCGGGAGATGGCAATGAGCAGTTCTTC; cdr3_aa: CRLAGDGNEQFF
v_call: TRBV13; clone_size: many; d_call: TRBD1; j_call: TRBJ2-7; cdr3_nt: TGTGCCAGCAGCCACGGACAGGGTTCCTACGAGCAGTACTTC; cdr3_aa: CASSHGQGSYEQYF
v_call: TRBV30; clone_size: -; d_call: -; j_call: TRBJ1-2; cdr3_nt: TGTGCCTACTTAGCCTTGGACAGCTATGGCTACACCTTC; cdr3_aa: CAYLALDSYGYTF
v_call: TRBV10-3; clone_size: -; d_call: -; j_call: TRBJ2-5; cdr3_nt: TGTGCCATCAGTGAGGGGAAGTCCGGCCAAGAGACCCAGTACTTC; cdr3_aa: CAISEGKSGQETQYF
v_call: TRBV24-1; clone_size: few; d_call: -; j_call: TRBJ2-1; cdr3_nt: TGTGCCACCAGTGACCCGGGCAGAAACAATGAGCAGTTCTTC; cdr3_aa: CATSDPGRNNEQFF
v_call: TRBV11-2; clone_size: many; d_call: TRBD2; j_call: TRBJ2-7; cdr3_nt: TGTGCCTTGGGGCTAGCGGGAGCGAGACAATCCTACGAGCAGTACTTC; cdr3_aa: CALGLAGARQSYEQYF
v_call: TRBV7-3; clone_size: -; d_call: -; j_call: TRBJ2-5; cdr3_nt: TGTGCCAGCAGCTTAGTCCAGAAAGGGACCCAGTACTTC; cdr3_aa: CASSLVQKGTQYF
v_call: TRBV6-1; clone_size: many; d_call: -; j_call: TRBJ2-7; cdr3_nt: TGTGCCAGCAGTGAAGACAGGTACTCCTCCTACGAGCAGTACTTC; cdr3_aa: CASSEDRYSSYEQYF
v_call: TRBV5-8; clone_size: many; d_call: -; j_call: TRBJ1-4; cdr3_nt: TGTGCCAGCAGCATCGGGTTTATCCCAACTAATGAAAAACTGTTTTTT; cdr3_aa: CASSIGFIPTNEKLFF
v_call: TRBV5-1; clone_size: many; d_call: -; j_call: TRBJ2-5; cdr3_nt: TGCGCCAGCAGCTTGGGCGGGGGCGGAAAGGAGACCCAGTACTTC; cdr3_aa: CASSLGGGGKETQYF
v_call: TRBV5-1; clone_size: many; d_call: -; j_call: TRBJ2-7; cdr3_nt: TGCGCCAGCAGCTCAACGGGTTTACGTCTCGAGCAGTACTTC; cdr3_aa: CASSSTGLRLEQYF
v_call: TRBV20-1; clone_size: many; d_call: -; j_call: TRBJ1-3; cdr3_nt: TGCAGTGCAAGGACAGCCTCTGGAAACACCATATATTTT; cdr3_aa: CSARTASGNTIYF
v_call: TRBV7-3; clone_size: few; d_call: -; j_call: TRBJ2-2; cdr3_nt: TGTGCCAGCAGCTTAGGGAGCTCCCAGGCCGGGGAGCTGTTTTTT; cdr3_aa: CASSLGSSQAGELFF
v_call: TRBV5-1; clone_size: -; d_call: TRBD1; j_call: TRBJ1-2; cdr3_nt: TGCGCCAGCGGCCGTTGGGACAGGGGGATTAATGGCTACACCTTC; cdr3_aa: CASGRWDRGINGYTF
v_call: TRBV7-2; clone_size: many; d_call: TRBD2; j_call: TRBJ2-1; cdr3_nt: TGTGCCAGCAGCTTAGAAGGACTAGCGATTGAGCAGTTCTTC; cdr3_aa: CASSLEGLAIEQFF
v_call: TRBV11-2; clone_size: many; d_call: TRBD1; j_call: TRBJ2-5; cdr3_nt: TGTGCCAGCAGCTACGGACAGGGACAAGAGACCCAGTACTTC; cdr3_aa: CASSYGQGQETQYF
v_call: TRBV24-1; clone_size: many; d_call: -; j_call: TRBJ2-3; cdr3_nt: TGTGCCACCAGTGACTTTTACACAGATACGCAGTATTTT; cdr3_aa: CATSDFYTDTQYF
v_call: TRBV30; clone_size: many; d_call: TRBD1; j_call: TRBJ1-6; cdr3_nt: TGTGCCTGCCGGGACAGGGAAGATTCACCCCTCCACTTT; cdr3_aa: CACRDREDSPLHF
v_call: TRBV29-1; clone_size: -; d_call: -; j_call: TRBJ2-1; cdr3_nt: TGCAGCGCCGGTTTTGGTGCGGGCTACAATGAGCAGTTCTTC; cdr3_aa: CSAGFGAGYNEQFF
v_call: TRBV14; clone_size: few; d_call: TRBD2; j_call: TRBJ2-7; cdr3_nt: TGTGCCAGCAGCAAGTATGGGCTAGCGGTGCAGTACTTC; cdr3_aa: CASSKYGLAVQYF
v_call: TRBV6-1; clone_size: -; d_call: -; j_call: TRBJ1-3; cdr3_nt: TGTGCCATCAAACCAGGGGCCTCTGGAAACACCATATATTTT; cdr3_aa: CAIKPGASGNTIYF
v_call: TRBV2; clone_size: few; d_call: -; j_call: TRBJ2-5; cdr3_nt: TGTGCCGGCAGTGTGGGAGACAGAGGGGAGACCCAGTACTTC; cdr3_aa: CAGSVGDRGETQYF
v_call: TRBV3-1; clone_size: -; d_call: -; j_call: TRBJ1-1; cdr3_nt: TGTGCCAGCAGCCAAGAATTCGGGGGCCACACTGAAGCTTTCTTT; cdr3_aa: CASSQEFGGHTEAFF
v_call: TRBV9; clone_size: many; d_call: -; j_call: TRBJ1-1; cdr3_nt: TGTGCCAGCAGCGCCACTCACAGGGTGAACACTGAAGCTTTCTTT; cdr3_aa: CASSATHRVNTEAFF
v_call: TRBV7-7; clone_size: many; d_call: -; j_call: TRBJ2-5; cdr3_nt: TGTGCTAGCAGCCACACAGGTCTCGGGGAGACCCAGTACTTC; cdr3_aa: CASSHTGLGETQYF
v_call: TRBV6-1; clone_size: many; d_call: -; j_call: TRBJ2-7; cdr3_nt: TGTGCCAGCAGCCCAGGACGGATCTCCTACGAGCAGTACTTC; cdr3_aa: CASSPGRISYEQYF
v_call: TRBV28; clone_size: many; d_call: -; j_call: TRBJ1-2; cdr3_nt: TGTGCCAGCAGATCGGGACAATCGTACGGCTACACCTTC; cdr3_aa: CASRSGQSYGYTF
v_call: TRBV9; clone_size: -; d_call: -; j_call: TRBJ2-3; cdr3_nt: TGTGCCAGCAGCCTAAACCGAGGACAAACTGGAGATACGCAGTATTTT; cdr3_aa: CASSLNRGQTGDTQYF
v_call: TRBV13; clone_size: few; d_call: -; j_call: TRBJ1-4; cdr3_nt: TGTGCCAGCAGCTTACAAACGGGGCGGGAAAAGGAAAAACTGTTTTTT; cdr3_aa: CASSLQTGREKEKLFF
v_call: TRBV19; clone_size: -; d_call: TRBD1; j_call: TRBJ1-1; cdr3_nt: TGTGCCAGTTCCGGGACAGGGGAGGGGACTGAAGCTTTCTTT; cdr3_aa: CASSGTGEGTEAFF
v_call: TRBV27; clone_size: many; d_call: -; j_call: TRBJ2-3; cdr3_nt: TGTGCCAGCAGCTCACTAGCTAGCGCTCGCACAGATACGCAGTATTTT; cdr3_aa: CASSSLASARTDTQYF
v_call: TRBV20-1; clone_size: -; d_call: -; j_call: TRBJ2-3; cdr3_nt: TGCAGTGCTAGCCTAGCACGAGGTGCAGATACGCAGTATTTT; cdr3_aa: CSASLARGADTQYF
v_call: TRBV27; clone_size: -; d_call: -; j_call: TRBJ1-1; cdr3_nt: TGTGCCAGCAGTTTTCTTAGGGTAGGACCGACCCCAGCCGAAGCTTTCTTT; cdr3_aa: CASSFLRVGPTPAEAFF
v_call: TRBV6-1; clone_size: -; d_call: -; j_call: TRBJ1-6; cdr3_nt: TGTGCCAGCAGTGAAGCGTCATTACCCCTCCACTTT; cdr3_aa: CASSEASLPLHF